The entry below describes one TCR beta chain. Germline loops: CDR1 KGHSH, CDR2 LQKENI. This CDR3 region has 14 residues. The junction had 8 bases not matched to a gene; V was cut back by 6 bases and J by 5 bases. This entry comes from a study of blood T cell repertoires in COVID-19. Study-wide background: PBMCs, B-cell-depleted T cells, or T cells were the source of the cDNA or gDNA that made up the material.

Authors' data handling: Estimation of nucleated cell counts was performed using reference gene primer amplification. Libraries were prepared by immunoSEQ multiplex PCR; TCRdb keeps only in-frame clonotypes and omits some of them. The V and J calls and the clone size are those of that table, but D and trimming were determined from the DNA. The sample yields more than 150,000 clones, 86% seen once. The chain carries TRBV18 and TRBJ1-1; 8 bases align to TRBD1. The sequenced sample was peripheral blood. The clonotype comes from a man aged 70-80 years with active or convalescent COVID-19. CDR3: CASSPNTGGTEAFF. The CDR3 DNA is TGTGCCAGCTCGCCGAATACAGGGGGAACTGAAGCTTTCTTT.